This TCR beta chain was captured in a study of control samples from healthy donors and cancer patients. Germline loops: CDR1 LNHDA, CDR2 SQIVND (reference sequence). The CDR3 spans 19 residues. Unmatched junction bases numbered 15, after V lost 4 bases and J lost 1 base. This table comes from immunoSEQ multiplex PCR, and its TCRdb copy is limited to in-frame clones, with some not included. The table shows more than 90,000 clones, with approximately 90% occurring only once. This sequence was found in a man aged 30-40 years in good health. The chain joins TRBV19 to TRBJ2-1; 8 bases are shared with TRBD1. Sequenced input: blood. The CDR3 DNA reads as TGTGCCAGTAGTAAGACCGGGACAGGCCGGAGGAATTCCTACAATGAGCAGTTCTTC. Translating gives CASSKTGTGRRNSYNEQFF.